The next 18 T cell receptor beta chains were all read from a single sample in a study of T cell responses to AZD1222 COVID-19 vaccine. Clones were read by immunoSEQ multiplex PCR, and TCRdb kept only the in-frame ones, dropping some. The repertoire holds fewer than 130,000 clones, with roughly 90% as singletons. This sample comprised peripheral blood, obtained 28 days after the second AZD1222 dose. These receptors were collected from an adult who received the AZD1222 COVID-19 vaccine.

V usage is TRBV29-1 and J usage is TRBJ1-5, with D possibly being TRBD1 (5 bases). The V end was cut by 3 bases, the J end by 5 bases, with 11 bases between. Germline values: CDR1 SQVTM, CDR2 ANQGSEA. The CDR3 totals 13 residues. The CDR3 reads CSVERMGHQPQHF. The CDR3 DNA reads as TGCAGCGTTGAGAGAATGGGACATCAGCCCCAGCATTTT.

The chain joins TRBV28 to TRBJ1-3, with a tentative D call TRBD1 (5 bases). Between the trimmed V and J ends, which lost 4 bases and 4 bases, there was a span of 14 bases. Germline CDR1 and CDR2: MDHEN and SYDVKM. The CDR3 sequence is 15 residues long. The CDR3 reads CASSSPQGVGNTIYF. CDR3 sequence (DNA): TGTGCCAGCAGTTCCCCCCAGGGAGTCGGAAACACCATATATTTT.

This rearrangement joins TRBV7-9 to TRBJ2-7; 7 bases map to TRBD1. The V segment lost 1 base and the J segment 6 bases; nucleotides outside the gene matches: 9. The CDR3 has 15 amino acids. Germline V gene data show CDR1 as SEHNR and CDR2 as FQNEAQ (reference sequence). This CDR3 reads CASSLVITGVPEQYF. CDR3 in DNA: TGTGCCAGCAGCTTAGTGATAACAGGGGTCCCCGAGCAGTACTTC.

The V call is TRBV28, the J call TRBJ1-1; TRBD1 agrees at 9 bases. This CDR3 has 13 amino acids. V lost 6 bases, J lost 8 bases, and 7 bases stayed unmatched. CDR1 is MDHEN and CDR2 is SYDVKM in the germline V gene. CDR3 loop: CASRETGGREAFF. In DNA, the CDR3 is TGTGCCAGCAGGGAAACAGGGGGCCGGGAAGCTTTCTTT.

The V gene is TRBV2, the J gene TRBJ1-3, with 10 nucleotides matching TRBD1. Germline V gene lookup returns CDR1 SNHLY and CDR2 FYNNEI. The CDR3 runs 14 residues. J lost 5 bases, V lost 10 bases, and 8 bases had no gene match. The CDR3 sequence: CATGGQGNRNTIYF. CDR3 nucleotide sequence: TGTGCCACCGGGGGACAGGGGAACAGAAACACCATATATTTT.

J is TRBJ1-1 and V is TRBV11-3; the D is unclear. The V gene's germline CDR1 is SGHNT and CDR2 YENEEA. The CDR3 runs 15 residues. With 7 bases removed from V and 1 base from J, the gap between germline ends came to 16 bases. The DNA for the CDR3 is TGTGCCAGCACGGATAGGGAGGGAGGGAACACTGAAGCTTTCTTT. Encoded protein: CASTDREGGNTEAFF.

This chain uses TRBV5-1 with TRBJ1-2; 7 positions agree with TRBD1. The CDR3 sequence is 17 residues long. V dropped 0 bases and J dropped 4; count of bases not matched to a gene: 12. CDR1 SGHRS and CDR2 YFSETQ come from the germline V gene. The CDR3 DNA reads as TGCGCCAGCAGCTTGGACCGGACAGGCATCCCCTTCTATGGCTACACCTTC. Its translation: CASSLDRTGIPFYGYTF. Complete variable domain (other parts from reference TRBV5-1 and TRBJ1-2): KAGVTQTPRYLIKTRGQQVTLSCSPISGHRSVSWYQQTPGQGLQFLFEYFSETQRNKGNFPGRFSGRQFSNSRSEMNVSTLELGDSALYLCASSLDRTGIPFYGYTFGSGTRLTVV.

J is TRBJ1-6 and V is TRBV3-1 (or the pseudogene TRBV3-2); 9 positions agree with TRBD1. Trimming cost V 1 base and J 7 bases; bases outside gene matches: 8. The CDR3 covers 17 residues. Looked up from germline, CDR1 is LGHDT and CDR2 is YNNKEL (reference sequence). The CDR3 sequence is CASSQVGQGGVNSPLHF. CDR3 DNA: TGTGCCAGCAGCCAAGTGGGACAGGGAGGAGTGAATTCACCCCTCCACTTT.

CDR3 amino acids: CASSEELLFLGNQPQHF. The CDR3 coding sequence is TGTGCCAGCAGTGAGGAGCTACTTTTCCTGGGCAATCAGCCCCAGCATTTT. The chain carries TRBV2 and TRBJ1-5; D is uncertain. Trimming pared 3 bases from V and 2 bases from J, leaving 17 bases between. Germline CDR1 is SNHLY and CDR2 is FYNNEI. CDR3 length equals 17 residues.

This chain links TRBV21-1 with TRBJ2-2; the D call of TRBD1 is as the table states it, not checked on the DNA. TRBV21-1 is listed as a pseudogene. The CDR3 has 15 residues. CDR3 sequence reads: CASSKEFHRVRELFF. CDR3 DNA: TGTGCCAGCAGCAAAGAGTTTCACAGGGTCCGGGAGCTGTTTTTT.

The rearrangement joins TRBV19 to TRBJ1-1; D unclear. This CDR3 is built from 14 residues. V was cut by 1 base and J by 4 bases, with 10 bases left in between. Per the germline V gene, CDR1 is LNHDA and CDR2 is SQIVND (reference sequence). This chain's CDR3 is CASSIVRGGTEAFF. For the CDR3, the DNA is TGTGCCAGTAGTATAGTCCGGGGAGGCACTGAAGCTTTCTTT.

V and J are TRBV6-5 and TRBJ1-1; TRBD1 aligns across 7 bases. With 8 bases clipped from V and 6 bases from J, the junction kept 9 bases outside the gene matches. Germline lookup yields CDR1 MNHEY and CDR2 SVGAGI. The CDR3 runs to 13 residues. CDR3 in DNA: TGTGCCAGCCAAGGGGGCCCTCGGGCTGAAGCTTTCTTT. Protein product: CASQGGPRAEAFF.

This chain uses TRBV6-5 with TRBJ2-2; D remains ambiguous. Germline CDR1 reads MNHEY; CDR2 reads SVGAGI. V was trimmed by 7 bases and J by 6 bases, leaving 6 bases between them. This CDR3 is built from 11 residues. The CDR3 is CASMTPGELFF. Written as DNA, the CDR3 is TGTGCCAGCATGACCCCCGGGGAGCTGTTTTTT.

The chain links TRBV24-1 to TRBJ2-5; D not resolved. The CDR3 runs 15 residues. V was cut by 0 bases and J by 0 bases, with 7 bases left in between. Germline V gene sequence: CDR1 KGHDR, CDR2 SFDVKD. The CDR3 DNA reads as TGTGCCACCAGTGATTTGCAAGGGCACCAAGAGACCCAGTACTTC. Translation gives CATSDLQGHQETQYF.

The DNA for the CDR3 is TGTGCCAGCAGCCAAGACGACCGGAGGGGGGGCTACACCTTC. It is translated as CASSQDDRRGGYTF. The gene calls are TRBV3-1 (or the pseudogene TRBV3-2) and TRBJ1-2, with a tentative D call TRBD1 (6 bases). Trimming removed 0 bases from V and 8 bases from J, with 13 bases in between. Germline CDR1 is LGHDT and CDR2 is YNNKEL (reference sequence). This CDR3 has 14 residues.

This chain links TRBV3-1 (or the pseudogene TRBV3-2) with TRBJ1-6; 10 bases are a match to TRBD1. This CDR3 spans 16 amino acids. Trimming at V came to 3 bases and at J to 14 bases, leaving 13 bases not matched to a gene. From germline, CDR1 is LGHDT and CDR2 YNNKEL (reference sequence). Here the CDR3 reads CASSHRQGAHPFTLHF. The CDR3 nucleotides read TGTGCCAGCAGCCATAGACAGGGGGCGCATCCTTTCACCCTCCACTTT.

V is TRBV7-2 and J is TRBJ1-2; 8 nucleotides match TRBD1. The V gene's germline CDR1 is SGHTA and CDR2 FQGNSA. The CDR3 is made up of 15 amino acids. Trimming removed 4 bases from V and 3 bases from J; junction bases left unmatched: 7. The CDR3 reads CASSSRTGKYYGYTF. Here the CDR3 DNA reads TGTGCCAGCAGCTCCCGGACAGGGAAGTACTATGGCTACACCTTC. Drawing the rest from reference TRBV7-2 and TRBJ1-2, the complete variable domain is GAGVSQSPSNKVTEKGKDVELRCDPISGHTALYWYRQSLGQGLEFLIYFQGNSAPDKSGLPSDRFSAERTGGSVSTLTIQRTQQEDSAVYLCASSSRTGKYYGYTFGSGTRLTVV.

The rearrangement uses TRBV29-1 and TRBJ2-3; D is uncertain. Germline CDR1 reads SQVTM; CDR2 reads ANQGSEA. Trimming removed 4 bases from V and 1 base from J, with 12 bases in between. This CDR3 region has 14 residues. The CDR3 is CSVAVGPGTDTQYF. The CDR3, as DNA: TGCAGCGTTGCAGTAGGCCCTGGCACAGATACGCAGTATTTT.